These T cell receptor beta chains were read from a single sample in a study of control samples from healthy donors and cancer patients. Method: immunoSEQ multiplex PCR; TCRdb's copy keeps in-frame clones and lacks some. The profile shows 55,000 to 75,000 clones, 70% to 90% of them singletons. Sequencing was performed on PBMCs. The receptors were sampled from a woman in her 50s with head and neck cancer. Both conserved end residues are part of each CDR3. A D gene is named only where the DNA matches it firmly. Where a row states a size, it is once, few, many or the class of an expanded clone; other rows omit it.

CDR3 protein: CASSLDRVSGNTIYF
CDR3 DNA: TGTGCCAGCAGCTTAGACAGGGTCTCTGGAAACACCATATATTTT
V gene: TRBV7-9
D gene: NA
clone size: NA
J gene: TRBJ1-3

CDR3 protein: CASSMRDLNQPQHF
CDR3 DNA: TGTGCCAGTAGTATGAGAGACCTCAATCAGCCCCAGCATTTT
V gene: TRBV19
D gene: NA
clone size: NA
J gene: TRBJ1-5

CDR3 protein: CASSHHNSYGYTF
CDR3 DNA: TGTGCCAGCAGTCACCACAACAGCTATGGCTACACCTTC
V gene: TRBV28
D gene: NA
clone size: NA
J gene: TRBJ1-2

CDR3 protein: CASSDRGYNEQFF
CDR3 DNA: TGTGCCAGCAGTGACAGGGGGTACAATGAGCAGTTCTTC
V gene: TRBV2
D gene: TRBD1
clone size: NA
J gene: TRBJ2-1

CDR3 protein: CASSDYWTGNYGYTF
CDR3 DNA: TGTGCCAGCAGTGATTACTGGACAGGGAACTATGGCTACACCTTC
V gene: TRBV6-1
D gene: TRBD1
clone size: NA
J gene: TRBJ1-2

CDR3 protein: CASSARREGGQDYNEQFF
CDR3 DNA: TGTGCCAGTAGTGCTAGACGGGAAGGGGGACAGGACTACAATGAGCAGTTCTTC
V gene: TRBV19
D gene: TRBD1
clone size: NA
J gene: TRBJ2-1

CDR3 protein: CASMRGTEAFF
CDR3 DNA: TGTGCCAGCATGAGGGGTACTGAAGCTTTCTTT
V gene: TRBV27
D gene: NA
clone size: NA
J gene: TRBJ1-1

CDR3 protein: CATSRELKVSGNTIYF
CDR3 DNA: TGTGCCACCAGCAGAGAGTTAAAAGTTTCTGGAAACACCATATATTTT
V gene: TRBV15
D gene: NA
clone size: NA
J gene: TRBJ1-3

CDR3 protein: CASGTGGYLNTEAFF
CDR3 DNA: TGCGCCAGTGGGACAGGGGGCTACTTGAACACTGAAGCTTTCTTT
V gene: TRBV5-1
D gene: TRBD1
clone size: NA
J gene: TRBJ1-1

CDR3 protein: CASSPRGHPGNTIYF
CDR3 DNA: TGTGCCAGCAGCCCCCGAGGCCACCCCGGAAACACCATATATTTT
V gene: TRBV2
D gene: NA
clone size: NA
J gene: TRBJ1-3

CDR3 protein: CASSHSGRASTDTQYF
CDR3 DNA: TGCGCCAGCAGCCACTCCGGACGGGCTAGCACAGATACGCAGTATTTT
V gene: TRBV5-1
D gene: NA
clone size: NA
J gene: TRBJ2-3

CDR3 protein: CASSSGANVLTF
CDR3 DNA: TGTGCCAGCAGCTCTGGGGCCAACGTCCTGACTTTC
V gene: TRBV6-5
D gene: NA
clone size: NA
J gene: TRBJ2-6

CDR3 protein: CASSPTSPGHTEAFF
CDR3 DNA: TGTGCCAGCAGCCCAACCAGTCCGGGTCACACTGAAGCTTTCTTT
V gene: TRBV7-9
D gene: NA
clone size: NA
J gene: TRBJ1-1

CDR3 protein: CASSLTIRGDRANEAFF
CDR3 DNA: TGCGCCAGCAGCTTGACCATCCGCGGGGACAGGGCTAATGAAGCTTTCTTT
V gene: TRBV5-1
D gene: TRBD1
clone size: NA
J gene: TRBJ1-1

CDR3 protein: CASGGQGLGTGELFF
CDR3 DNA: TGTGCCAGCGGGGGACAGGGGCTTGGCACCGGGGAGCTGTTTTTT
V gene: TRBV28
D gene: TRBD1
clone size: once
J gene: TRBJ2-2

CDR3 protein: CASSLYRDYGYTF
CDR3 DNA: TGTGCCAGCAGTTTATACAGGGACTATGGCTACACCTTC
V gene: TRBV27
D gene: NA
clone size: NA
J gene: TRBJ1-2

CDR3 protein: CASKAPPSARPSGNTIYF
CDR3 DNA: TGTGCCAGTAAGGCCCCCCCGTCCGCTAGGCCCTCTGGAAACACCATATATTTT
V gene: TRBV19
D gene: NA
clone size: NA
J gene: TRBJ1-3

CDR3 protein: CASSPQGITGELFF
CDR3 DNA: TGTGCCAGCAGCCCACAGGGTATCACCGGGGAGCTGTTTTTT
V gene: TRBV11-1
D gene: NA
clone size: NA
J gene: TRBJ2-2

CDR3 protein: CSASPSGGAWETQYF
CDR3 DNA: TGCAGTGCTAGTCCCAGCGGGGGGGCTTGGGAGACCCAGTACTTC
V gene: TRBV20-1
D gene: TRBD2
clone size: NA
J gene: TRBJ2-5

CDR3 protein: CASSPSSMRNSPLHF
CDR3 DNA: TGTGCCAGCTCACCGAGCTCCATGCGTAATTCACCCCTCCACTTT
V gene: TRBV18
D gene: NA
clone size: NA
J gene: TRBJ1-6

CDR3 protein: CASSLQGGEAFF
CDR3 DNA: TGTGCCAGCAGCCTACAGGGGGGGGAAGCTTTCTTT
V gene: TRBV11-3
D gene: TRBD1
clone size: NA
J gene: TRBJ1-1

CDR3 protein: CASSQDIGRTVNYGYTF
CDR3 DNA: TGCGCCAGCAGCCAAGATATTGGGCGGACAGTTAACTATGGCTACACCTTC
V gene: TRBV4-3
D gene: NA
clone size: once
J gene: TRBJ1-2

CDR3 protein: CASSLGGGIYGYTF
CDR3 DNA: TGTGCCAGCAGCCTGGGAGGGGGGATCTATGGCTACACCTTC
V gene: TRBV5-6
D gene: NA
clone size: NA
J gene: TRBJ1-2

CDR3 protein: CASSPGQGGNQPQHF
CDR3 DNA: TGTGCCAGCTCACCGGGCCAGGGAGGGAATCAGCCCCAGCACTTT
V gene: TRBV18
D gene: NA
clone size: NA
J gene: TRBJ1-5